One and the same sample provided the 11 T cell receptor beta chains below, sequenced in a study of cytomegalovirus exposure and HLA in healthy donors. Here immunoSEQ multiplex PCR was the method, and the copy in TCRdb shows in-frame clones only, minus some. The data hold under 250,000 clones, with approximately 87% observed a single time. Sequences were obtained from PBMCs. These receptors all come from a woman between 18 and 29 years old in good health and CMV-seronegative.

The V call is TRBV30, the J call TRBJ1-1; 7 nucleotides agree with TRBD1. Germline CDR1 and CDR2: GTSNPN and SVGIG (reference sequence). This CDR3 region has 14 residues. V lost 0 bases to trimming and J lost 5 bases; unmatched junction nucleotides: 6. The CDR3 bases are TGTGCCTGGAGTGTAAAGGGGGCGGGAACTGAAGCTTTCTTT. Translation: CAWSVKGAGTEAFF.

The genes are TRBV7-8 and TRBJ1-5; 11 bases match TRBD1. V lost 2 bases to trimming and J lost 7 bases; unmatched junction nucleotides: 7. There are 16 residues in the CDR3. CDR1 SGHVS and CDR2 FQNEAQ come from the germline V gene. CDR3 loop: CASSLFAGQGDQPQHF. The CDR3, as DNA: TGTGCCAGCAGCTTATTTGCGGGACAGGGGGACCAGCCCCAGCATTTT.

The chain couples TRBV2 to TRBJ1-1; perhaps TRBD1 as D (5 bases). CDR1 and CDR2 from the germline V gene are SNHLY and FYNNEI. Trimming left V 6 bases short and J 0 bases short, with 17 bases between. CDR3 length: 16 residues. The CDR3 DNA reads TGTGCCAGCAGATCACAGACCGGGGCTATGAACACTGAAGCTTTCTTT. It encodes CASRSQTGAMNTEAFF.

V and J are TRBV6-1 and TRBJ2-1, with D perhaps given as TRBD1 or TRBD2 (5 bases each). This CDR3 is 15 amino acids long. CDR1 is MNHNS, CDR2 SASEGT, per germline. The germline V and J ends were trimmed by 8 bases and 10 bases, with 24 bases remaining between them. This CDR3 is CASGLRWDQPREQFF. DNA for the CDR3: TGTGCCAGCGGGCTTAGATGGGACCAACCCAGGGAGCAGTTCTTC.

This clone has a single count. The V and J genes are TRBV28 and TRBJ1-3; D remains unclear. Germline lookup yields CDR1 MDHEN and CDR2 SYDVKM. Trimming took 6 bases from V and 2 from J, leaving 5 bases between them. The CDR3 has 12 amino acids. CDR3 in DNA: TGTGCCAGCAGCACAACTGGAAACACCATATATTTT. Translating it yields CASSTTGNTIYF.

The chain is built from TRBV5-4 and TRBJ1-6; unclear D gene. V lost 4 bases and J 11 bases, leaving 10 bases between the germline ends. CDR3 size: 12 residues. CDR1 is SGHNT, CDR2 YYREEE, per germline (reference sequence). CDR3 DNA: TGTGCCAGCAGCCCCGACCGGGCACCCCTCCACTTT. The encoded protein is CASSPDRAPLHF.

V gene TRBV27 combines with J gene TRBJ2-1, with TRBD2 as a possible D gene (5 bases). CDR1 and CDR2 from the germline V gene are MNHEY and SMNVEV (reference sequence). The V end lost 7 bases, the J end lost 10 bases, and 20 bases lay between the germline ends. CDR3 length: 14 residues. The DNA of the CDR3 is TGTGCCAGCACCCCACTCGAGGGTTCTCCAGAGCAGTTCTTC. Encoded protein: CASTPLEGSPEQFF.

This clone has just a few counts. The genes are TRBV5-1 and TRBJ1-5; no clear D. Germline assignment: CDR1 SGHRS and CDR2 YFSETQ. The ends were cut back, 1 base at V and 3 bases at J, with 5 bases in the middle. CDR3 length: 13 residues. CDR3 sequence reads: CASSLSDNQPQHF. The CDR3 DNA is TGCGCCAGCAGCTTGTCCGACAATCAGCCCCAGCATTTT.

The chain links TRBV11-2 to TRBJ2-7; 8 nucleotides align to TRBD1. Germline CDR1 reads SGHAT; CDR2 reads FQNNGV. The length of the CDR3 is 15 residues. V shed 4 bases and J 7 bases; nucleotides not matched to a gene: 12. The CDR3 loop reads CASSSYRGIRWEQYF. The CDR3 DNA follows: TGTGCCAGCAGCTCCTACAGGGGGATTCGGTGGGAGCAGTACTTC.

The V gene is TRBV2, the J gene TRBJ1-1; possible D gene TRBD1, 5 bases. The CDR3 is 14 amino acids. Germline V CDR1 and CDR2: SNHLY, FYNNEI. V lost 2 bases to trimming and J lost 4 bases, with 11 bases between them. The CDR3 protein is CASSEKRGSTEAFF. The CDR3 nucleotides are TGTGCCAGCAGTGAAAAAAGGGGCAGCACTGAAGCTTTCTTT.

The chain is built from TRBV30 and TRBJ1-5; 7 bases agree with TRBD1. CDR1 and CDR2 from the germline V gene are GTSNPN and SVGIG (reference sequence). V trimming: 4 bases; J trimming: 10 bases; junction bases outside the gene matches: 10. The CDR3 is made up of 13 amino acids. The CDR3 sequence is CAWTGTAAGPQHF. CDR3 DNA: TGTGCCTGGACAGGGACAGCCGCCGGACCCCAGCATTTT.